This entry features one T cell receptor beta chain sequence. What it recognizes is unknown. This CDR3 is 16 amino acids long. With 1 base removed from V and 0 bases from J, the gap between germline ends came to 13 bases. Germline loops: CDR1 SGHAT, CDR2 FQNNGV. Naive CD8 cells lacked CD45RO and underwent positive selection for CCR7, leaving out terminally differentiated effector memory CD45RA+ cells. All donors were Caucasian adults living in Nashville, Tennessee. Under the authors' procedure: Sequence data from immunoSEQ were junction-only and lacked quality scores; consequently, filtering differed. Clones were read by immunoSEQ multiplex PCR, and TCRdb kept only the in-frame ones, dropping some. V, J and clone size derive from that table, while D and trimming were established from the DNA sequence. The top ten clones hold more than 1.5% of a sample with some 2,100,000 clones, under 95% of them seen once.

The data derive from a study of shared clonotypes between healthy human individuals. Study-wide results and limits: A few donors held 4.5% to 5% of naive CD4 clonotypes in common.

V gene TRBV11-2 combines with J gene TRBJ2-7; D ambiguous. The sample consisted of naive CD8+ T cells from PBMCs. This receptor was taken from a man aged 18 to 35 in good health. Some clones in this sample may be carry-over from other donors' samples. This CDR3 is CASSLVVPASSYEQYF. The DNA of the CDR3 is TGTGCCAGCAGCTTAGTAGTCCCCGCAAGCTCCTACGAGCAGTACTTC. Using reference TRBV11-2 and TRBJ2-7 for the parts outside the CDR3, the full variable domain is EAGVAQSPRYKIIEKRQSVAFWCNPISGHATLYWYQQILGQGPKLLIQFQNNGVVDDSQLPKDRFSAERLKGVDSTLKIQPAKLEDSAVYLCASSLVVPASSYEQYFGPGTRLTVT.